Sequencing of this TCR beta chain was carried out in a study of control samples from healthy donors and cancer patients. Assay: immunoSEQ multiplex PCR; the TCRdb copy retains only in-frame clones and omits some. The table includes about 180,000 clones, about 90% detected once. CDR3 length: 14 residues. CDR1 and CDR2 (germline): SGHDN, FVKESK. With 3 bases removed from V and 0 bases from J, the gap between germline ends came to 8 bases. This rearrangement joins TRBV14 to TRBJ1-2, with no clear D. The specimen was blood. The source is a woman aged 40 to 50 in good health. In DNA form, the CDR3 reads TGTGCCAGCAGCCAGATGACGGCTAACTATGGCTACACCTTC. Protein sequence: CASSQMTANYGYTF.